This T cell receptor (beta chain) was recorded in a study of blood T cell repertoires in COVID-19. Whole-study context: The United States, Italy and Spain provided the acute and convalescent COVID-19 samples.

As handled by the study authors: Amplifying reference gene primers gave estimates of nucleated cell counts. Clones were sequenced by immunoSEQ multiplex PCR, and TCRdb holds only the in-frame ones, with some missing. V and J calls and clone size are as listed in that table; D and trimming were resolved from the DNA. The repertoire holds tens of thousands of clones, with less than 95% as singletons. Sequenced: peripheral blood. The sequence came from a woman aged 40 to 50 with active COVID-19.

This CDR3 is CASSRTGGSGNTIYF. The DNA for the CDR3 is TGTGCCAGCAGCCGGACAGGGGGCAGTGGAAACACCATATATTTT. V gene TRBV13 combines with J gene TRBJ1-3, with 11 bases identical to TRBD1. V lost 5 bases to trimming and J lost 3 bases; unmatched junction nucleotides: 3. The CDR3 is 15 amino acids. Germline V lookup: CDR1 PRHDT, CDR2 FYEKMQ (reference sequence).